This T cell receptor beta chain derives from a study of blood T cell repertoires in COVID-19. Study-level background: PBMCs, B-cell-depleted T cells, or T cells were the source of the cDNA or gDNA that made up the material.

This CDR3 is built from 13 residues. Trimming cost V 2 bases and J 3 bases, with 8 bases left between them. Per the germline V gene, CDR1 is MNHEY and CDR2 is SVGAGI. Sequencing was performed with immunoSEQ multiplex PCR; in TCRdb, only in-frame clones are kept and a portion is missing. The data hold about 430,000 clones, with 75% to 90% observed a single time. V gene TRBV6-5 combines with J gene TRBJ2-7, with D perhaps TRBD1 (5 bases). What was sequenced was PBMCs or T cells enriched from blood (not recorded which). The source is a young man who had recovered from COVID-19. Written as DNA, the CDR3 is TGTGCCAGCAGTTACGGCAGGGACTACGAGCAGTACTTC. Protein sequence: CASSYGRDYEQYF.